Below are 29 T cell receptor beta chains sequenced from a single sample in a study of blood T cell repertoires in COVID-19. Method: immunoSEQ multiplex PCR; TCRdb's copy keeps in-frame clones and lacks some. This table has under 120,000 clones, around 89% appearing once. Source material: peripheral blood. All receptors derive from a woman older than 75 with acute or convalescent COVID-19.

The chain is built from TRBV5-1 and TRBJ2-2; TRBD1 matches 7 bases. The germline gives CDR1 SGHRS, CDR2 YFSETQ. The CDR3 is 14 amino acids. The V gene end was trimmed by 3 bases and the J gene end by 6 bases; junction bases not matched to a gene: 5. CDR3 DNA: TGCGCCAGCAGCTCCCGACAGGGTCCCGGGGAGCTGTTTTTT. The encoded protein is CASSSRQGPGELFF.

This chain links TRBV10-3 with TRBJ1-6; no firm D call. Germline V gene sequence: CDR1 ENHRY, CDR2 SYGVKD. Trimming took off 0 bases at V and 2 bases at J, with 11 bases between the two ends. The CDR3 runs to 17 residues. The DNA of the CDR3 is TGTGCCATCAGTGAGTCCGGAGAACAAGCCTATAATTCACCCCTCCACTTT. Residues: CAISESGEQAYNSPLHF.

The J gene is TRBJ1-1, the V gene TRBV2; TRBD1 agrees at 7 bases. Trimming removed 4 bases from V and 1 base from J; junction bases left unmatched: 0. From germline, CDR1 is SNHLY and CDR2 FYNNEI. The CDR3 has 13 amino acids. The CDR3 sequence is CASSGDRNTEAFF. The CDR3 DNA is TGTGCCAGCAGTGGGGACAGGAACACTGAAGCTTTCTTT.

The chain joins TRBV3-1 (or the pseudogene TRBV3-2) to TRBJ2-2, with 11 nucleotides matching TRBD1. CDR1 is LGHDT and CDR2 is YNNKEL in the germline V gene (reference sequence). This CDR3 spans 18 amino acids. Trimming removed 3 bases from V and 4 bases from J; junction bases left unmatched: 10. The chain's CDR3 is CASSHVPGQGVGTGELFF. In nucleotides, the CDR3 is TGTGCCAGCAGCCATGTCCCGGGACAGGGGGTTGGCACCGGGGAGCTGTTTTTT.

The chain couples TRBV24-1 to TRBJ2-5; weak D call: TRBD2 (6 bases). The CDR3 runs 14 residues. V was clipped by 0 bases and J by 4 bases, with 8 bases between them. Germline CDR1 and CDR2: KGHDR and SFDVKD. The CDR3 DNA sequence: TGTGCCACCAGTGATTTGCGGGGAGGAGAGACCCAGTACTTC. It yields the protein CATSDLRGGETQYF.

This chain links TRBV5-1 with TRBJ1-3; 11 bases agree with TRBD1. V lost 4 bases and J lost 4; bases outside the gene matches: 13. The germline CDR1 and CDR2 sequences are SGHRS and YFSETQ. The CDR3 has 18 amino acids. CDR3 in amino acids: CASSPTRDRGKTGNTIYF. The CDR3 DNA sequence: TGCGCCAGCAGCCCTACTAGGGACAGGGGGAAAACCGGAAACACCATATATTTT. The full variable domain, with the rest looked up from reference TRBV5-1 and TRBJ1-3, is KAGVTQTPRYLIKTRGQQVTLSCSPISGHRSVSWYQQTPGQGLQFLFEYFSETQRNKGNFPGRFSGRQFSNSRSEMNVSTLELGDSALYLCASSPTRDRGKTGNTIYFGEGSWLTVV.

CDR3 sequence (DNA): TGTGCCAGCAGCTTAGGGACAGGGGACGGGGAGCTGTTTTTT. Translation gives CASSLGTGDGELFF. J is TRBJ2-2 and V is TRBV7-6; 9 nucleotides align to TRBD1. The germline CDR1 and CDR2 sequences are SGHVS and FNYEAQ. There are 14 residues in the CDR3. The junction had 1 base not matched to a gene; V was cut back by 1 base and J by 7 bases.

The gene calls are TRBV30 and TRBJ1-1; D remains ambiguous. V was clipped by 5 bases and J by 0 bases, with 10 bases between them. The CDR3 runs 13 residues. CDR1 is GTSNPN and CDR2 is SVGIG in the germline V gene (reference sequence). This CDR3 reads CAWGPQMNTEAFF. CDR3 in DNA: TGTGCCTGGGGACCGCAGATGAACACTGAAGCTTTCTTT. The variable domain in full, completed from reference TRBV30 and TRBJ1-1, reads SQTIHQWPATLVQPVGSPLSLECTVEGTSNPNLYWYRQAAGRGLQLLFYSVGIGQISSEVPQNLSASRPQDRQFILSSKKLLLSDSGFYLCAWGPQMNTEAFFGQGTRLTVV.

CDR3 protein: CASSFALAGNTGELFF. For the CDR3, the DNA is TGTGCCAGCAGTTTTGCGCTAGCGGGGAACACCGGGGAGCTGTTTTTT. The chain joins TRBV27 to TRBJ2-2; 8 bases are a match to TRBD2. CDR1 is MNHEY, CDR2 SMNVEV, per germline (reference sequence). V was pared by 3 bases and J by 1 base, with 4 bases of the junction left unmatched. The CDR3 is 16 residues long.

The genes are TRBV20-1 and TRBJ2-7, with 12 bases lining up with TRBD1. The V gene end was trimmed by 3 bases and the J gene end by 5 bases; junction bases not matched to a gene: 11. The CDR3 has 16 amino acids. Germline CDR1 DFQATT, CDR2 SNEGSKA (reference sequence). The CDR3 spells CSASGPGQGAVHEQYF. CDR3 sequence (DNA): TGCAGTGCTAGTGGACCGGGACAGGGGGCTGTCCACGAGCAGTACTTC.

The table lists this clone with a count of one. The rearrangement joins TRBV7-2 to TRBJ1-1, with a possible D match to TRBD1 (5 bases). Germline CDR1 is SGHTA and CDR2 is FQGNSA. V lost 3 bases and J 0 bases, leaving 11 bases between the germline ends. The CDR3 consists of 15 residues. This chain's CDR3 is CASSLGGGMNTEAFF. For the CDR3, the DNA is TGTGCCAGCAGCTTGGGGGGGGGTATGAACACTGAAGCTTTCTTT.

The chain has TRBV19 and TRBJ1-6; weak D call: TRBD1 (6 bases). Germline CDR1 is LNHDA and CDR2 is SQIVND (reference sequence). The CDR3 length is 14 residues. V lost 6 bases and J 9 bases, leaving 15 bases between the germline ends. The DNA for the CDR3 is TGTGCCAGTAGCTACAGGGAGTCAGGTTCACCCCTCCACTTT. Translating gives CASSYRESGSPLHF.

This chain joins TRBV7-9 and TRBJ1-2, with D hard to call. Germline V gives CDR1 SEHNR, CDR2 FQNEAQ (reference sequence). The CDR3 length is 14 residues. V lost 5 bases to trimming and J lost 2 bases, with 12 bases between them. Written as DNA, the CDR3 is TGTGCCAGCAGCCCCAGGACTGGGAACTATGGCTACACCTTC. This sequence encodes CASSPRTGNYGYTF.

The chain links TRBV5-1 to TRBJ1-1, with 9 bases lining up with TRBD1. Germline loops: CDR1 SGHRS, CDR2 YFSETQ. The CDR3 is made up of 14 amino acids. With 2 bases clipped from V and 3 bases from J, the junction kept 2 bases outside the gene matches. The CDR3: CASSFGTGYTEAFF. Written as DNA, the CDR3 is TGCGCCAGCAGCTTCGGGACAGGGTACACTGAAGCTTTCTTT.

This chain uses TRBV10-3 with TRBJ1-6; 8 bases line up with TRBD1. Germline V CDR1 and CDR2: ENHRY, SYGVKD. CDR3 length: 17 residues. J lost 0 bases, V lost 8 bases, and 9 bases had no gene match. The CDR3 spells CAIQRDRLSSYNSPLHF. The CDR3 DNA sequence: TGTGCCATCCAAAGGGACAGGTTGAGCTCCTATAATTCACCCCTCCACTTT.

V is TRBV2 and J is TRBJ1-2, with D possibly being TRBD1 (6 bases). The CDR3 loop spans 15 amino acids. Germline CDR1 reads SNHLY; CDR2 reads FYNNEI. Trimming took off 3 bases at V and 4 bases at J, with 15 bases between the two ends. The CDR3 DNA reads TGTGCCAGCAGTGAGTTTAGGGGGAGTAGCTATGGCTACACCTTC. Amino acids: CASSEFRGSSYGYTF.

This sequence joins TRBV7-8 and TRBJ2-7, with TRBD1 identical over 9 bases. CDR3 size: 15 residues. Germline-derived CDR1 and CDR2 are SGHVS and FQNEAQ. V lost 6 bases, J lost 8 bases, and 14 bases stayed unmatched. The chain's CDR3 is CASSAAGTGRLKQYF. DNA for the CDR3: TGTGCCAGCAGTGCGGCCGGGACAGGGCGCCTAAAGCAGTACTTC.

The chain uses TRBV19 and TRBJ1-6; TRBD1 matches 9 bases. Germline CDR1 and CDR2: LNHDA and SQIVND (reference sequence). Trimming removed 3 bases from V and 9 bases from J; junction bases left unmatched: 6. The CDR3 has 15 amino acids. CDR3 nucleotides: TGTGCCAGTAGTATCATGGACAGGGGTGGTTCACCCCTCCACTTT. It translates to CASSIMDRGGSPLHF.

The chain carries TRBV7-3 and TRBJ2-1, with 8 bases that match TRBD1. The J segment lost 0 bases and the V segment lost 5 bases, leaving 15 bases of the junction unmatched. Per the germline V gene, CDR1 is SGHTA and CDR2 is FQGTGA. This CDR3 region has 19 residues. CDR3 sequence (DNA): TGTGCCAGCAGCCCACAACCCCGGGGACAGGCTACCTCCTACAATGAGCAGTTCTTC. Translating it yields CASSPQPRGQATSYNEQFF. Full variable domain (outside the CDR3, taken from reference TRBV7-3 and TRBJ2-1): GAGVSQTPSNKVTEKGKYVELRCDPISGHTALYWYRQSLGQGPEFLIYFQGTGAADDSGLPNDRFFAVRPEGSVSTLKIQRTERGDSAVYLCASSPQPRGQATSYNEQFFGPGTRLTVL.

The CDR3: CASSLATGGQPQHF. The CDR3 region has the DNA TGTGCCAGCAGCTTAGCCACAGGGGGCCAGCCCCAGCATTTT. The rearrangement links TRBV7-6 to TRBJ1-5; 9 bases fit TRBD1. Trimming took 0 bases from V and 7 from J; bases not matched to a gene: 1. The CDR3 spans 14 residues. CDR1 is SGHVS and CDR2 is FNYEAQ in the germline V gene.

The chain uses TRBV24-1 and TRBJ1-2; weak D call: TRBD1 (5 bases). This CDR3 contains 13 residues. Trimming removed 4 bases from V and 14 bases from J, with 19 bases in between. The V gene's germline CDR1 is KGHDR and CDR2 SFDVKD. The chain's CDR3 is CATSDPFGAGRTF. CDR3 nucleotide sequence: TGTGCCACCAGTGACCCTTTTGGGGCAGGGAGGACCTTC.

Here the CDR3 reads CASSEQGLGNQPQHF. The CDR3 DNA follows: TGTGCCAGCAGTGAACAGGGTCTGGGCAATCAGCCCCAGCATTTT. V and J are TRBV6-1 and TRBJ1-5, with D perhaps matching TRBD1 (5 bases). Germline CDR1 MNHNS, CDR2 SASEGT. V lost 2 bases and J lost 2, with 10 bases in between. The CDR3 covers 15 residues.

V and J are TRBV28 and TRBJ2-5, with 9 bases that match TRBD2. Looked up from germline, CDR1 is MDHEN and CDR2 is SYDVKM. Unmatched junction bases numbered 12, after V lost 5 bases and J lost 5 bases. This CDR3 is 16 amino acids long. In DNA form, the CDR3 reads TGTGCCAGCAGTCCTGGTGGGAGCGGGGGGCTGGAGACCCAGTACTTC. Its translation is CASSPGGSGGLETQYF.

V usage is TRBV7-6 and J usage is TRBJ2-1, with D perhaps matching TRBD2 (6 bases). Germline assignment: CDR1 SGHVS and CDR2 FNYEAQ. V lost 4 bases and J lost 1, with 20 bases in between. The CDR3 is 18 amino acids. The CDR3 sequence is CASSSLPPLGGSYNEQFF. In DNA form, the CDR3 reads TGTGCCAGCAGCTCGCTACCCCCTCTCGGGGGTTCCTACAATGAGCAGTTCTTC.

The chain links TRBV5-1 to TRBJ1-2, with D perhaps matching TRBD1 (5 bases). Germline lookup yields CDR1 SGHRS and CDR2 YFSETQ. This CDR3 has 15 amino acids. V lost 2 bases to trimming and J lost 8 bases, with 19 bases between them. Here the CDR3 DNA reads TGCGCCAGCAGCTTAGGATACCGGGGACTCGAGGGCTACACCTTC. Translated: CASSLGYRGLEGYTF. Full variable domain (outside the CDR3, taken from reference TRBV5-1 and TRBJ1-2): KAGVTQTPRYLIKTRGQQVTLSCSPISGHRSVSWYQQTPGQGLQFLFEYFSETQRNKGNFPGRFSGRQFSNSRSEMNVSTLELGDSALYLCASSLGYRGLEGYTFGSGTRLTVV.

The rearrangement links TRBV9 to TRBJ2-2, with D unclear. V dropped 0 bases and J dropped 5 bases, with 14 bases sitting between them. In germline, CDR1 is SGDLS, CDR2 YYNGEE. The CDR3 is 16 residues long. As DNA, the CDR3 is TGTGCCAGCAGCGTAGGTCAGGAACTGACAACCGGGGAGCTGTTTTTT. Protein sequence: CASSVGQELTTGELFF.

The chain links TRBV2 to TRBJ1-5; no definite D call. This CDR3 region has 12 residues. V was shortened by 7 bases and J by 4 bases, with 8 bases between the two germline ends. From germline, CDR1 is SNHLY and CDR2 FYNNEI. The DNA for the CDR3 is TGTGCCAGCAAGGGAGCGAATCAGCCCCAGCATTTT. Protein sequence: CASKGANQPQHF.

The CDR3 spells CASSFGTGEGYGYTF. CDR3 nucleotides: TGTGCCAGCAGCTTTGGGACAGGGGAGGGGTATGGCTACACCTTC. The rearrangement joins TRBV7-9 to TRBJ1-2; 10 bases fit TRBD1. The V segment lost 3 bases and the J segment 5 bases; nucleotides outside the gene matches: 6. The CDR3 contains 15 residues. Per germline, CDR1 SEHNR and CDR2 FQNEAQ (reference sequence).

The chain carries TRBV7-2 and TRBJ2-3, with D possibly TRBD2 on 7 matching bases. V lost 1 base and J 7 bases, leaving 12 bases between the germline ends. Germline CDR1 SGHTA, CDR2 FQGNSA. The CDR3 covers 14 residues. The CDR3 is CASSLGGGLNTQYF. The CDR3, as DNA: TGTGCCAGCAGCTTAGGGGGGGGGCTCAATACGCAGTATTTT. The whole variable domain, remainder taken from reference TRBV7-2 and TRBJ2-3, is GAGVSQSPSNKVTEKGKDVELRCDPISGHTALYWYRQSLGQGLEFLIYFQGNSAPDKSGLPSDRFSAERTGGSVSTLTIQRTQQEDSAVYLCASSLGGGLNTQYFGPGTRLTVL.